These 4 T cell receptor beta chains were sequenced from one sample in a study of identical twins. TCRdb analysed the 5' RACE reads with MiXCR anew, one entry per CDR3 protein. The sample records roughly 630,000 distinct CDR3 sequences, roughly 7.1% being singletons. These data were also reused for a study on yellow fever vaccine responses in identical twins.

The sequencing sample was made of PBMCs. These receptors were obtained from a woman between 18 and 29 years old in good health.

The chain has TRBV7-9 and TRBJ2-7; 9 bases fit TRBD1. V dropped 5 bases and J dropped 7; count of bases not matched to a gene: 6. The CDR3 is made up of 13 amino acids. Per the germline V gene, CDR1 is SEHNR and CDR2 is FQNEAQ (reference sequence). The CDR3 DNA follows: TGTGCCAGCAGCCCGACAGGGGGAGGGGAGCAGTACGTC. Translated, it gives CASSPTGGGEQYV.

The V gene is TRBV5-1, the J gene TRBJ2-5; tentatively, D is TRBD2 (6 bases). V lost 3 bases, J lost 0 bases, and 15 bases lay in between. This CDR3 is 16 amino acids long. CDR1 SGHRS and CDR2 YFSETQ come from the germline V gene. The CDR3 DNA follows: TGCGCCAGCAGCTCTCGCGGGGCCTCGTACCAAGAGACCCAGTACTTC. Translation gives CASSSRGASYQETQYF.

The sample holds many counts of this clonotype. The V gene is TRBV10-3, the J gene TRBJ1-1, with a possible D match to TRBD1 (6 bases). CDR1 is ENHRY, CDR2 SYGVKD, per germline. The CDR3 has 13 residues. V was shortened by 4 bases and J by 5 bases, with 11 bases between the two germline ends. CDR3 loop: CAISARGNTEAFF. The CDR3 region has the DNA TGTGCCATCAGTGCCAGGGGTAATACTGAAGCTTTCTTT.

The sample holds one count of this clonotype. A read error is possible here, since a much larger clone lies one base away. The gene calls are TRBV20-1 and TRBJ2-1, with no clear D. This CDR3 region has 16 residues. Trimming took 2 bases from V and 6 from J, leaving 20 bases between them. Germline V gene sequence: CDR1 DFQATT, CDR2 SNEGSKA (reference sequence). The CDR3 spells CSARYLASLRPNEQFF. The CDR3 DNA is TGCAGTGCTAGATATTTGGCCTCCCTAAGGCCCAATGAGCAGTTCTTC.